The T cell receptor beta chain described here comes from a study of metastatic and nonmetastatic thyroid tumors. This clone was detected only a few times. CDR3 length: 15 residues. CDR1 is MNHNS and CDR2 is SASEGT in the germline V gene. Between the trimmed V and J ends, which lost 6 bases and 8 bases, there was a span of 17 bases. TCRdb reassembled clones from the PCR reads with MiXCR. The data hold 64,000 or so clones, with around 15% observed a single time. Ahead of thyroid surgery, no patient had received treatment of any kind. The source is a male donor with papillary thyroid cancer or a benign thyroid nodule (not recorded which). Some clones in this sample may be carry-over from other donors' samples. The specimen sequenced was blood. The chain employs TRBV6-1 and TRBJ1-6; D not resolved. The chain's CDR3 is CASSSQPGPDSPLHF. For the CDR3, the DNA is TGTGCCAGCAGCTCCCAGCCCGGTCCGGATTCACCCCTCCACTTT.